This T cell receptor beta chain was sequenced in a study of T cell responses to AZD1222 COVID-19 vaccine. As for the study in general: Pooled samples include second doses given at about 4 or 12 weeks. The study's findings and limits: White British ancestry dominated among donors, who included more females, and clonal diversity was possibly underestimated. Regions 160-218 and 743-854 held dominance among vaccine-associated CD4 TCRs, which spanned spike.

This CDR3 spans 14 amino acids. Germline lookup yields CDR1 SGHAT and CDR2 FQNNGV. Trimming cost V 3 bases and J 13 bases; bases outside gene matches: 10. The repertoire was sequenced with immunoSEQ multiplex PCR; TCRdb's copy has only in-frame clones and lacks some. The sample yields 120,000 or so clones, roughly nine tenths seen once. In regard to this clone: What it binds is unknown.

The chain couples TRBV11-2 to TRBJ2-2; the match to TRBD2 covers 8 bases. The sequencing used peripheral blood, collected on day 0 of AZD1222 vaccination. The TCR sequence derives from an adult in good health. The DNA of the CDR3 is TGTGCCAGCAGCTTTAGCGGGGCTCCGGTGGGGCTGTTTTTT. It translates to CASSFSGAPVGLFF.